The clone carrying this TCR beta chain was counted a few times. The antigen is not known. The data stem from a study of T cells in Graves' hyperthyroidism and ophthalmopathy. Overall study context: It was at initial diagnosis, before any treatment, that peripheral blood was collected.

Germline-derived CDR1 and CDR2 are DFQATT and SNEGSKA (reference sequence). The CDR3 is made up of 17 amino acids. V lost 0 bases and J lost 5; bases outside the gene matches: 14. Study outcomes and limitations: Model-based prediction identified ophthalmopathy a median 6.5 months prior to its onset. Most thyroid clonotypes that were expanded above 0.001 also turned up in blood.

Amplification targeted TCR beta CDR3 regions from RNA transcripts. The primer set for the first-round RT-PCR of the TCR CDR3 was HTBI. TCRdb processed the multiplex PCR reads anew with MiXCR; each CDR3 protein has one entry. The sample holds 400,000 or so distinct CDR3 sequences, roughly 15% seen once. The PBMCs studied were ones that came from about 9.9 ml fresh peripheral blood. V is TRBV20-1 and J is TRBJ2-3, with 7 bases identical to TRBD2. The specimen sequenced was blood. This TCR came from a woman aged 60 to 75 with Graves' ophthalmopathy. The CDR3 sequence is CSARDPREGRAGDTQYF. CDR3 in DNA: TGCAGTGCTAGAGATCCGAGGGAGGGCAGGGCAGGAGATACGCAGTATTTT.